This T cell receptor beta chain stems from a study of blood T cell repertoires in COVID-19. Study overall: Spain, Italy and the United States supplied samples that represented acute and convalescent COVID-19. T cells, B-cell-depleted T cells, or PBMCs provided the cDNA or gDNA that served as material.

This clone came up once. How the authors handled the data: It was from reference gene primer amplification that nucleated cell counts were estimated. Repertoires were generated with immunoSEQ multiplex PCR, while TCRdb's copy carries only in-frame clones and drops some. V and J calls plus clone size are reproduced from that table; the DNA served to infer D and trimming. The sample lists under 200,000 clones; 88% were seen once. V dropped 3 bases and J dropped 4; count of bases not matched to a gene: 3. The CDR3 is made up of 14 amino acids. Germline V gene lookup returns CDR1 MGHRA and CDR2 YSYEKL. V is TRBV4-1 and J is TRBJ1-5; 7 nucleotides agree with TRBD1. The TCR was taken from a man aged 18 to 35 with active or convalescent COVID-19. Sequencing was performed on peripheral blood. Written as DNA, the CDR3 is TGCGCCAGCAGCCACCCAGGGGGTAATCAGCCCCAGCATTTT. It is translated as CASSHPGGNQPQHF.